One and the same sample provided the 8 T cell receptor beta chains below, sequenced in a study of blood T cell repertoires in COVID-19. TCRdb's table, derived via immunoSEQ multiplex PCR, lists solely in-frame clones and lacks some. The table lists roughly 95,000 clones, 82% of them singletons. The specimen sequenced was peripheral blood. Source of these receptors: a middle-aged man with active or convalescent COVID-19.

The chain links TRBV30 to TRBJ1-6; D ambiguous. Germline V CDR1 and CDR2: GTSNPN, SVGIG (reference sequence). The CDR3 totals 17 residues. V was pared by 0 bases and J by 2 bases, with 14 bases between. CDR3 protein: CAWSVRGSSAYNSPLHF. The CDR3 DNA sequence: TGTGCCTGGAGTGTACGTGGGAGTAGCGCCTATAATTCACCCCTCCACTTT.

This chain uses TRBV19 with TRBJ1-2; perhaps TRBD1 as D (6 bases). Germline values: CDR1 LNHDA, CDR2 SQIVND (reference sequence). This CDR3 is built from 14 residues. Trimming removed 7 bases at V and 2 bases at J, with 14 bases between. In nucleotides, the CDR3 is TGTGCCAGTAAGGGTTACAGGGAAAACTATGGCTACACCTTC. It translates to CASKGYRENYGYTF.

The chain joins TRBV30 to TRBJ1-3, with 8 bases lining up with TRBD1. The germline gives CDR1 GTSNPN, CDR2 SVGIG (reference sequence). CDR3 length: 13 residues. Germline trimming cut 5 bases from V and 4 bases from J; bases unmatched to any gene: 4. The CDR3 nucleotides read TGTGCCTGGCAGGGGGCAGGAGGAAACACCATATATTTT. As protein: CAWQGAGGNTIYF.

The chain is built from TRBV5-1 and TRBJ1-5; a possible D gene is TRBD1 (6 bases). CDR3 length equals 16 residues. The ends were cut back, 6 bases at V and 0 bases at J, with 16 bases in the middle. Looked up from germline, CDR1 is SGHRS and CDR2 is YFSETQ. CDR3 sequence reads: CASNSDGGRSNQPQHF. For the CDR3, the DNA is TGCGCCAGCAACTCCGACGGGGGGCGTAGCAATCAGCCCCAGCATTTT.

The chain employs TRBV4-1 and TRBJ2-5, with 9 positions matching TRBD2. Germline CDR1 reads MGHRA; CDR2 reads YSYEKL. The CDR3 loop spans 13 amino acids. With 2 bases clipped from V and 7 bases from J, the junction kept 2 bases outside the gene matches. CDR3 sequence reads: CASSQMREGTQYF. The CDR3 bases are TGCGCCAGCAGCCAAATGCGGGAGGGGACCCAGTACTTC.

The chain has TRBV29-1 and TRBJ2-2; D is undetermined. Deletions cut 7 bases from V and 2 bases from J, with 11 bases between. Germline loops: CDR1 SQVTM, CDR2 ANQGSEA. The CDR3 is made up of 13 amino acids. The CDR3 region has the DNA TGCAGCGGGCGGAAACCCAACACCGGGGAGCTGTTTTTT. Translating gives CSGRKPNTGELFF.

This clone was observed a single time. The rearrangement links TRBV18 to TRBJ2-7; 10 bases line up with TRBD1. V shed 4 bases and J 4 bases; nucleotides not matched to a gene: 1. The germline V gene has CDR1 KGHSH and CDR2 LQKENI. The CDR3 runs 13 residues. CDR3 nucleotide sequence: TGTGCCAGCTCACAGGACAGGGGGTACGAGCAGTACGTC. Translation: CASSQDRGYEQYV.

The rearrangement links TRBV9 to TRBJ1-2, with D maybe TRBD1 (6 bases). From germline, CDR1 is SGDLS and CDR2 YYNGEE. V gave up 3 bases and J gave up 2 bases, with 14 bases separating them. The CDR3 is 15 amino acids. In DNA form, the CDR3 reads TGTGCCAGCAGCGAGAGGGACACCCTAAACTATGGCTACACCTTC. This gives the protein CASSERDTLNYGYTF. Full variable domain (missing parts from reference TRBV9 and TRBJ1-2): DSGVTQTPKHLITATGQRVTLRCSPRSGDLSVYWYQQSLDQGLQFLIQYYNGEERAKGNILERFSAQQFPDLHSELNLSSLELGDSALYFCASSERDTLNYGYTFGSGTRLTVV.